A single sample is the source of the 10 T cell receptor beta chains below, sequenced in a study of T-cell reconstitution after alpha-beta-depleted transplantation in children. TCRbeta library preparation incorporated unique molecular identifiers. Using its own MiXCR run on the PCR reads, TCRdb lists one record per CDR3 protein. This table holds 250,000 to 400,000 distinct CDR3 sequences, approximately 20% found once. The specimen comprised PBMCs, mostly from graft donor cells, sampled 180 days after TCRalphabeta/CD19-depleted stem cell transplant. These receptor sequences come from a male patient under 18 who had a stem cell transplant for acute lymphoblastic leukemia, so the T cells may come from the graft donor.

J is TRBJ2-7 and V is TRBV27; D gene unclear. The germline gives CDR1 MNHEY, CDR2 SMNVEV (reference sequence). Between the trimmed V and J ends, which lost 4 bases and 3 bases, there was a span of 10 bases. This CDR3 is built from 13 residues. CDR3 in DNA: TGTGCCAGCAGTTGGAACGTCCACTACGAGCAGTACTTC. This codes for CASSWNVHYEQYF.

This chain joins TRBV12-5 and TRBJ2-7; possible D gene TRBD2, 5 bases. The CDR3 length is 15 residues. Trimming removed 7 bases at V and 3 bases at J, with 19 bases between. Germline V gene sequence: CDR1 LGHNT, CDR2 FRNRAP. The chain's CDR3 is CASAHTRNGIYEQYF. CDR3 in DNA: TGTGCTAGTGCCCACACCCGCAACGGGATCTACGAGCAGTACTTC.

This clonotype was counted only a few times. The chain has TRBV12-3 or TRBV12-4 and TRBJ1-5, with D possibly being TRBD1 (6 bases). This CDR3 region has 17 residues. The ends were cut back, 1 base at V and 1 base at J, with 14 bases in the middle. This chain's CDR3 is CASSLGWGRGSNQPQHF. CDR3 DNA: TGTGCCAGCAGTTTAGGGTGGGGCAGGGGCAGCAATCAGCCCCAGCATTTT.

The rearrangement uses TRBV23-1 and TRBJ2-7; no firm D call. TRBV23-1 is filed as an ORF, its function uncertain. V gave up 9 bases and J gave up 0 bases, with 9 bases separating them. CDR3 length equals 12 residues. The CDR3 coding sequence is TGCGCCAGACGGAGCGCCTCCTACGAGCAGTACTTC. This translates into CARRSASYEQYF.

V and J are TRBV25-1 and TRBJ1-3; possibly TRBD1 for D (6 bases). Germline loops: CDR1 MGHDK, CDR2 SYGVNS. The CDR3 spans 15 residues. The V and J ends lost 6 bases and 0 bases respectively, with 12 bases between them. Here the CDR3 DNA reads TGTGCCAGCAGCCCGGGACATAACTCTGGAAACACCATATATTTT. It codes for CASSPGHNSGNTIYF.

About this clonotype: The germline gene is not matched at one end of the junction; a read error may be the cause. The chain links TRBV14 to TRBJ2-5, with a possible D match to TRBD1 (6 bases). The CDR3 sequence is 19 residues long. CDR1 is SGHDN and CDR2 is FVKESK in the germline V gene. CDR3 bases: TGTGCCAGCAGCCAAGAATTTCTCCCGGTGGCAGGGGCCAAAGAGGCCCAGTACTTC. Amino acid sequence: CASSQEFLPVAGAKEAQYF.

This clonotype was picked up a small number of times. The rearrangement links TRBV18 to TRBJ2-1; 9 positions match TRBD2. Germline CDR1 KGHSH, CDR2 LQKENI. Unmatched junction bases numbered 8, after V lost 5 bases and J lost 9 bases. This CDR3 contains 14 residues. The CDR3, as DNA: TGTGCCAGCTCATCGGGACTAGCCCTAGGTGAGCAGTTCTTC. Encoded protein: CASSSGLALGEQFF.

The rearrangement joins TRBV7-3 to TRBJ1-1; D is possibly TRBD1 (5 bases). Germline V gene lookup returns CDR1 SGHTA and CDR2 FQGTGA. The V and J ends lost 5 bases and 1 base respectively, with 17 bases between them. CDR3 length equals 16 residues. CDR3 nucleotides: TGTGCCAGCAGCCCCACGGGGCCGGCTGAGAACACTGAAGCTTTCTTT. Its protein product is CASSPTGPAENTEAFF.

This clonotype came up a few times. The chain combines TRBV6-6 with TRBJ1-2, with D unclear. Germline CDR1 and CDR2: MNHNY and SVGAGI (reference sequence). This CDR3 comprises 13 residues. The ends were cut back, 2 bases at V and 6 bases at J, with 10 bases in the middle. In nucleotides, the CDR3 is TGTGCCAGCAGTTACAGTAGAAGCGATGGCTACACCTTC. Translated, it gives CASSYSRSDGYTF.

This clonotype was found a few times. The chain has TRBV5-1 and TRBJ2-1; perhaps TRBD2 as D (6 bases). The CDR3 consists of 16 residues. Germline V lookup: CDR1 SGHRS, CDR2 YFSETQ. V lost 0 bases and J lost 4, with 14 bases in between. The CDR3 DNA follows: TGCGCCAGCAGCTTGGCCCACCGGGAGAGGTACAATGAGCAGTTCTTC. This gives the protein CASSLAHRERYNEQFF.